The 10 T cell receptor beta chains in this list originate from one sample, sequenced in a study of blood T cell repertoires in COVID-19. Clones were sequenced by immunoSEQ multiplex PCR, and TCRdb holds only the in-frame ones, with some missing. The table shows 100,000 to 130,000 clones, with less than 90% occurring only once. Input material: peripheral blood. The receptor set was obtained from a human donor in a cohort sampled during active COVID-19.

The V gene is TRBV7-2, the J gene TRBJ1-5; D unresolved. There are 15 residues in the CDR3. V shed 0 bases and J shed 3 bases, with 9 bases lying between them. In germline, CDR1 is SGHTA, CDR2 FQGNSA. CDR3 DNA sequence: TGTGCCAGCAGCTTAGCGTCACAGATCAATCAGCCCCAGCATTTT. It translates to CASSLASQINQPQHF.

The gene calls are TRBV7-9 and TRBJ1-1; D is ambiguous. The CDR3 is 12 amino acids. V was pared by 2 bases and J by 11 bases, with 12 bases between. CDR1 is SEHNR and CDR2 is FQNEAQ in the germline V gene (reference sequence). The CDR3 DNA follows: TGTGCCAGCAGCTTATTCAGTGGTGGCGCTTTCTTT. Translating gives CASSLFSGGAFF.

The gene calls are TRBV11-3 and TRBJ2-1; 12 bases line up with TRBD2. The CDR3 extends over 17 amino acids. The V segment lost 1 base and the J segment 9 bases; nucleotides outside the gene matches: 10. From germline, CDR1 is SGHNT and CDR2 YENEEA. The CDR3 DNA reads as TGTGCCAGCAGCTTAGCAGCCCTAGCGGGAGGGCCAGGTGAGCAGTTCTTC. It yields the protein CASSLAALAGGPGEQFF.

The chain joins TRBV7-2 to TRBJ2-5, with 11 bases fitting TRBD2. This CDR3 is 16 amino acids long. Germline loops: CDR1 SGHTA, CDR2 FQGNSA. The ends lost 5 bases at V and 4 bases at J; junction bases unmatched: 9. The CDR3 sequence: CASSPPTGTSGETQYF. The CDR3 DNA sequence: TGTGCCAGCAGCCCACCCACCGGGACTAGCGGAGAGACCCAGTACTTC.

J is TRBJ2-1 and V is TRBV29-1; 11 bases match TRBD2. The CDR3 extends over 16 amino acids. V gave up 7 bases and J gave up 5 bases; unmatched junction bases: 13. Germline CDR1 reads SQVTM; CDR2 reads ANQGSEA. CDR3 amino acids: CSGENPGTSGDNEQFF. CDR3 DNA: TGCAGCGGCGAGAACCCCGGGACTAGCGGAGACAATGAGCAGTTCTTC.

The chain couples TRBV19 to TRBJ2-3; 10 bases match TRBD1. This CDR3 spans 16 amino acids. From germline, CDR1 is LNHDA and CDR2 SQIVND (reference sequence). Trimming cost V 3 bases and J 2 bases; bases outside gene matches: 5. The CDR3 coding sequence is TGTGCCAGTAGTATCCGGGACAGGGGTTCCACAGATACGCAGTATTTT. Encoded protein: CASSIRDRGSTDTQYF.

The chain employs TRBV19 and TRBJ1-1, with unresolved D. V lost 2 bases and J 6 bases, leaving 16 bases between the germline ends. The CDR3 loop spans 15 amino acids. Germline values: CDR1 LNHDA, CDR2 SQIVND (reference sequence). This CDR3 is CASSILRAGVAEAFF. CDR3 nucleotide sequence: TGTGCCAGTAGTATACTTAGGGCCGGGGTCGCTGAAGCTTTCTTT.

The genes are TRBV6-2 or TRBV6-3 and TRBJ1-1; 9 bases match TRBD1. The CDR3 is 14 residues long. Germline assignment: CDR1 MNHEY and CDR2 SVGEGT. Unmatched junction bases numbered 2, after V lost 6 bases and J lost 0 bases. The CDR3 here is CASSWDRVNTEAFF. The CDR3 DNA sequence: TGTGCCAGCAGCTGGGACAGGGTGAACACTGAAGCTTTCTTT.

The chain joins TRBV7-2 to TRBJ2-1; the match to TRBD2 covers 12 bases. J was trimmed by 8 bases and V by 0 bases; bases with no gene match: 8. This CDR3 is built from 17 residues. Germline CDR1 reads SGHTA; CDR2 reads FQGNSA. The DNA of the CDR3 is TGTGCCAGCAGCTTAGCGCTGGCTAGCGGGAGGGGACATGAGCAGTTCTTC. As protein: CASSLALASGRGHEQFF.

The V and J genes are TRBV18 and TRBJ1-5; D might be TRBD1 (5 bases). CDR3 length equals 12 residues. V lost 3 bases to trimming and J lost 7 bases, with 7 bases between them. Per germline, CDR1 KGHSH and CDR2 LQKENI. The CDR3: CASSPQGQPQHF. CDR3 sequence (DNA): TGTGCCAGCTCACCGCAGGGCCAGCCCCAGCATTTT.